The 32 T cell receptor beta chains below come from one sample, sequenced in a study of CD8 T cells in Susac syndrome. Reverse transcription of roughly 0.45 to 1 ug RNA used random hexamers. TCRdb fed the immunoSEQ multiplex PCR reads into MiXCR, producing one record per CDR3 protein. Found here are hundreds of thousands of distinct CDR3 sequences, about 88% of them singletons; the top ten hold around 0.18%. Sequenced: CD8+ T cells from PBMCs. These receptors all come from a human donor with multiple sclerosis.

The chain joins TRBV7-3 to TRBJ1-1; D gene ambiguous. Germline-derived CDR1 and CDR2 are SGHTA and FQGTGA. There are 15 residues in the CDR3. The V gene lost 1 base and the J gene lost 0 bases, with 9 bases spanning the gap. DNA for the CDR3: TGTGCCAGCAGCTTAAACGAGGGTGTGAACACTGAAGCTTTCTTT. This encodes CASSLNEGVNTEAFF.

The chain is built from TRBV7-9 and TRBJ2-3; D call uncertain. The CDR3 consists of 15 residues. V was pared by 1 base and J by 0 bases, with 8 bases between. CDR1 and CDR2 (germline): SEHNR, FQNEAQ (reference sequence). In DNA, the CDR3 is TGTGCCAGCAGCTTAGTTGAGGACAGCACAGATACGCAGTATTTT. It translates to CASSLVEDSTDTQYF.

V is TRBV9 and J is TRBJ2-3; no clear D gene. The V gene lost 4 bases and the J gene lost 3 bases, with 12 bases spanning the gap. The CDR3 is 14 amino acids. CDR1 and CDR2 (germline): SGDLS, YYNGEE. CDR3 protein: CASSPEVVTDTQYF. The CDR3, as DNA: TGTGCCAGCAGCCCAGAGGTAGTTACAGATACGCAGTATTTT.

The chain combines TRBV4-3 with TRBJ2-1; maybe TRBD2 (5 bases). The CDR3 extends over 19 amino acids. The germline CDR1 and CDR2 sequences are LGHNA and YSLEER. V was trimmed by 0 bases and J by 2 bases, leaving 20 bases between them. The CDR3 DNA follows: TGCGCCAGCAGCCAAGATTTGGGCACGGGGTTAGGAACCTACAATGAGCAGTTCTTC. Residues: CASSQDLGTGLGTYNEQFF.

This clonotype was seen once. This chain joins TRBV7-6 and TRBJ2-1, with D perhaps TRBD2 (6 bases). Germline V gives CDR1 SGHVS, CDR2 FNYEAQ. CDR3 length: 15 amino acids. Trimming took off 5 bases at V and 7 bases at J, with 18 bases between the two ends. The DNA for the CDR3 is TGTGCCAGCAGCGTAGGACTAAGTGGTGGGAATGAGCAGTTCTTC. This translates into CASSVGLSGGNEQFF. Full variable domain (missing parts from reference TRBV7-6 and TRBJ2-1): GAGVSQSPRYKVTKRGQDVALRCDPISGHVSLYWYRQALGQGPEFLTYFNYEAQQDKSGLPNDRFSAERPEGSISTLTIQRTEQRDSAMYRCASSVGLSGGNEQFFGPGTRLTVL.

The chain recombines TRBV6-2 or TRBV6-3 with TRBJ1-4; TRBD1 agrees at 9 bases. Per germline, CDR1 MNHEY and CDR2 SVGEGT. The CDR3 is made up of 16 amino acids. With V trimmed by 0 bases and J by 7 bases, 6 bases remained unmatched. The CDR3 DNA sequence: TGTGCCAGCAGTTACTCGCCGGGACAGGGACCTGAAAAACTGTTTTTT. It translates to CASSYSPGQGPEKLFF.

The CDR3 loop is CASSYAPVPGETQYF. The CDR3 bases are TGTGCCAGCAGCTACGCCCCGGTCCCTGGAGAGACCCAGTACTTC. This chain uses TRBV7-2 with TRBJ2-5, with D hard to call. V was pared by 4 bases and J by 4 bases, with 16 bases between. This CDR3 is 15 amino acids long. Per germline, CDR1 SGHTA and CDR2 FQGNSA.

The chain carries TRBV12-3 or TRBV12-4 and TRBJ1-1; the match to TRBD1 covers 7 bases. The CDR3 extends over 16 amino acids. V dropped 6 bases and J dropped 0; count of bases not matched to a gene: 10. The CDR3 sequence: CASRETGEALNTEAFF. The CDR3 DNA is TGTGCCAGCAGGGAAACAGGGGAGGCGTTGAACACTGAAGCTTTCTTT.

The CDR3 sequence: CASSRGWEETQYF. The CDR3 nucleotides read TGTGCCAGCAGCAGGGGCTGGGAAGAGACCCAGTACTTC. The chain combines TRBV7-9 with TRBJ2-5; possibly TRBD1 for D (5 bases). CDR3 length: 13 residues. Deletions cut 5 bases from V and 3 bases from J, with 10 bases between. The germline gives CDR1 SEHNR, CDR2 FQNEAQ (reference sequence).

V and J are TRBV9 and TRBJ1-1, with TRBD1 matching 7 bases. V gave up 3 bases and J gave up 7 bases; unmatched junction bases: 3. The V gene's germline CDR1 is SGDLS and CDR2 YYNGEE. The CDR3 covers 12 residues. CDR3 sequence reads: CASSGRGLEAFF. Here the CDR3 DNA reads TGTGCCAGCAGCGGGAGGGGGCTTGAAGCTTTCTTT.

CDR3 amino acids: CAWSVIGWGYTF. The CDR3 nucleotides are TGTGCCTGGAGTGTAATAGGGTGGGGCTACACCTTC. The rearrangement joins TRBV30 to TRBJ1-2; D is unclear. There are 12 residues in the CDR3. The V end was cut by 0 bases, the J end by 8 bases, with 10 bases between. CDR1 is GTSNPN and CDR2 is SVGIG in the germline V gene (reference sequence).

The chain is built from TRBV19 and TRBJ2-1; 8 bases agree with TRBD2. V lost 1 base to trimming and J lost 7 bases; unmatched junction nucleotides: 3. The CDR3 loop spans 14 amino acids. Per the germline V gene, CDR1 is LNHDA and CDR2 is SQIVND (reference sequence). In DNA form, the CDR3 reads TGTGCCAGTAGTATAGTCCAGCGGGGGAATGAGCAGTTCTTC. This translates into CASSIVQRGNEQFF.

V gene TRBV9 combines with J gene TRBJ1-2; TRBD1 matches 9 bases. The CDR3 contains 12 residues. The J segment lost 12 bases and the V segment lost 7 bases, leaving 10 bases of the junction unmatched. Germline V gene data show CDR1 as SGDLS and CDR2 as YYNGEE. The CDR3 spells CASGPGTGPNTF. CDR3 nucleotides: TGTGCCAGCGGACCCGGGACAGGGCCGAACACCTTC.

The chain uses TRBV28 and TRBJ2-1, with a tentative D call TRBD2 (6 bases). With 5 bases removed from V and 6 bases from J, the gap between germline ends came to 17 bases. The germline CDR1 and CDR2 sequences are MDHEN and SYDVKM. The CDR3 runs 15 residues. CDR3 DNA: TGTGCCAGCAGTACCGTCACGACTAGTGCCAATGAGCAGTTCTTC. Translated: CASSTVTTSANEQFF.

This clonotype was observed a single time. The chain combines TRBV5-6 with TRBJ1-2; 10 bases line up with TRBD1. The CDR3 is made up of 18 amino acids. V was clipped by 0 bases and J by 5 bases; unmatched bases: 13. CDR1 is SGHDT, CDR2 YYEEEE, per germline. The CDR3 protein is CASSLEDLTGGLLYGYTF. DNA of the CDR3: TGTGCCAGCAGCTTGGAGGATTTGACAGGGGGCCTTTTGTATGGCTACACCTTC. The full variable domain, in which reference TRBV5-6 and TRBJ1-2 provide the parts outside the CDR3, is DAGVTQSPTHLIKTRGQQVTLRCSPKSGHDTVSWYQQALGQGPQFIFQYYEEEERQRGNFPDRFSGHQFPNYSSELNVNALLLGDSALYLCASSLEDLTGGLLYGYTFGSGTRLTVV.

This sequence joins TRBV28 and TRBJ2-3; D perhaps matches TRBD2 (5 bases). The CDR3 length is 15 residues. Trimming left V 5 bases short and J 7 bases short, with 19 bases between. Germline lookup yields CDR1 MDHEN and CDR2 SYDVKM. The CDR3 DNA reads as TGTGCCAGCAGTACCACTAGGGTATTGGAGAATACGCAGTATTTT. Its protein is CASSTTRVLENTQYF.

This rearrangement joins TRBV12-3 or TRBV12-4 to TRBJ2-5; D remains ambiguous. CDR3 length equals 10 residues. The ends were cut back, 6 bases at V and 9 bases at J, with 8 bases in the middle. The chain's CDR3 is CASSPVAQYF. The CDR3 region has the DNA TGTGCCAGCAGCCCGGTGGCCCAGTACTTC.

The chain uses TRBV20-1 and TRBJ2-3; TRBD2 agrees at 11 bases. Losses at the gene ends were 5 bases for V and 3 bases for J; bases not matched to a gene: 10. The CDR3 consists of 16 residues. In germline, CDR1 is DFQATT, CDR2 SNEGSKA (reference sequence). In DNA form, the CDR3 reads TGCAGTGCTCCGAGGACCCTAGCGGGGGGTACAGATACGCAGTATTTT. This sequence encodes CSAPRTLAGGTDTQYF.

The V call is TRBV25-1, the J call TRBJ2-5, with 9 bases lining up with TRBD2. Trimming took 4 bases from V and 3 from J; bases not matched to a gene: 6. The germline V gene has CDR1 MGHDK and CDR2 SYGVNS. CDR3 length: 15 residues. Here the CDR3 reads CASSAQGLAEETQYF. CDR3 DNA sequence: TGTGCCAGCAGTGCCCAGGGACTAGCTGAAGAGACCCAGTACTTC.

The chain is built from TRBV28 and TRBJ2-1, with 8 positions matching TRBD2. Germline-derived CDR1 and CDR2 are MDHEN and SYDVKM. The trim removed 6 bases at V and 3 bases at J, leaving 7 bases unmatched. The CDR3 length is 15 residues. The CDR3 DNA follows: TGTGCCAGCAGACTTACTAGCGGCATCTACAATGAGCAGTTCTTC. Protein product: CASRLTSGIYNEQFF.

CDR3 bases: TGCGCCAGCAGCCAAGATAAGGCGGGGGGGCCCACAGATACGCAGTATTTT. Protein sequence: CASSQDKAGGPTDTQYF. This chain joins TRBV4-3 and TRBJ2-3; 9 nucleotides match TRBD2. CDR1 is LGHNA, CDR2 YSLEER, per germline. The trim removed 0 bases at V and 2 bases at J, leaving 6 bases unmatched. This CDR3 region has 17 residues.

The chain uses TRBV27 and TRBJ2-2; D gene unclear. Trimming took 0 bases from V and 1 from J, leaving 6 bases between them. This CDR3 has 15 residues. Germline V lookup: CDR1 MNHEY, CDR2 SMNVEV (reference sequence). Here the CDR3 reads CASSLSGRNTGELFF. CDR3 bases: TGTGCCAGCAGTTTATCAGGGCGGAACACCGGGGAGCTGTTTTTT.

The chain is built from TRBV20-1 and TRBJ2-1, with 11 bases matching TRBD2. This CDR3 region has 16 residues. J gave up 3 bases and V 3 bases, and 7 bases lay outside the gene matches. Germline V lookup: CDR1 DFQATT, CDR2 SNEGSKA (reference sequence). DNA for the CDR3: TGCAGTGCTAGGGTGACTAGCGGGGTAGTCTACAATGAGCAGTTCTTC. Protein sequence: CSARVTSGVVYNEQFF.

The chain couples TRBV25-1 to TRBJ2-7; D is unclear. This CDR3 spans 12 amino acids. CDR1 MGHDK and CDR2 SYGVNS come from the germline V gene. Trimming pared 9 bases from V and 4 bases from J, leaving 13 bases between. Written as DNA, the CDR3 is TGTGCCAGTTCGGGTTCCCTTTACGAGCAGTACTTC. It specifies CASSGSLYEQYF.

The V gene is TRBV7-9, the J gene TRBJ1-2; D is ambiguous. Germline V lookup: CDR1 SEHNR, CDR2 FQNEAQ (reference sequence). V lost 5 bases and J 4 bases, leaving 17 bases between the germline ends. The CDR3 extends over 15 amino acids. Written as DNA, the CDR3 is TGTGCCAGCAGCGACGCGGGAGGCCGGGGCTATGGCTACACCTTC. This sequence encodes CASSDAGGRGYGYTF. The full variable domain, with the rest looked up from reference TRBV7-9 and TRBJ1-2, is DTGVSQNPRHKITKRGQNVTFRCDPISEHNRLYWYRQTLGQGPEFLTYFQNEAQLEKSRLLSDRFSAERPKGSFSTLEIQRTEQGDSAMYLCASSDAGGRGYGYTFGSGTRLTVV.

The chain recombines TRBV20-1 with TRBJ2-7; D is perhaps TRBD2 (7 bases). With 3 bases removed from V and 4 bases from J, the gap between germline ends came to 13 bases. The germline gives CDR1 DFQATT, CDR2 SNEGSKA (reference sequence). The CDR3 spans 13 residues. The CDR3 sequence is CSARVGGPYEQYF. The CDR3 DNA reads as TGCAGTGCTAGGGTCGGGGGGCCGTACGAGCAGTACTTC.

V and J are TRBV6-4 and TRBJ2-1; the match to TRBD1 covers 10 bases. The germline CDR1 and CDR2 sequences are MRHNA and SNTAGT. The CDR3 extends over 14 amino acids. V dropped 8 bases and J dropped 8; count of bases not matched to a gene: 9. In nucleotides, the CDR3 is TGTGCCAGCGCAGAGGACAGGGGGGTGGATGAGCAGTTCTTC. Protein: CASAEDRGVDEQFF.

The chain couples TRBV7-3 to TRBJ2-3; D possibly corresponds to TRBD2 (5 bases). Germline loops: CDR1 SGHTA, CDR2 FQGTGA. The CDR3 loop spans 16 amino acids. V lost 2 bases, J lost 2 bases, and 14 bases lay in between. The CDR3, as DNA: TGTGCCAGCAGCTTATACGGGGATATAAACACAGATACGCAGTATTTT. This encodes CASSLYGDINTDTQYF.

V usage is TRBV10-3 and J usage is TRBJ2-7; 7 bases agree with TRBD2. Germline assignment: CDR1 ENHRY and CDR2 SYGVKD. V dropped 3 bases and J dropped 4; count of bases not matched to a gene: 9. This CDR3 has 15 amino acids. The CDR3 DNA follows: TGTGCCATCAGTGACGGGGCGGGAGTAATGTACGAGCAGTACTTC. This translates into CAISDGAGVMYEQYF.

The J gene is TRBJ1-1, the V gene TRBV6-4, with a tentative D call TRBD1 (6 bases). CDR3 length equals 16 residues. From germline, CDR1 is MRHNA and CDR2 SNTAGT. Trimming stripped 4 bases from V and 4 bases from J, with 19 bases between. The CDR3 DNA reads TGTGCCAGCAGTGGTTCTCCGGGGGGGGCGGTCACTGAAGCTTTCTTT. Translating gives CASSGSPGGAVTEAFF.

V is TRBV28 and J is TRBJ1-2; D not resolved. The germline V gene has CDR1 MDHEN and CDR2 SYDVKM. Trimming removed 3 bases from V and 3 bases from J, with 8 bases in between. The CDR3 runs 13 residues. CDR3 DNA: TGTGCCAGCAGTTTTAACAGCCACTATGGCTACACCTTC. It is translated as CASSFNSHYGYTF.

The rearrangement uses TRBV5-4 and TRBJ2-7, with D possibly being TRBD2 (6 bases). The CDR3 sequence is 14 residues long. From germline, CDR1 is SGHNT and CDR2 YYREEE (reference sequence). V lost 4 bases, J lost 6 bases, and 17 bases lay in between. CDR3 protein: CASSTRDSASEQYF. The CDR3 DNA reads TGTGCCAGCAGCACCCGGGACTCGGCTAGCGAGCAGTACTTC.